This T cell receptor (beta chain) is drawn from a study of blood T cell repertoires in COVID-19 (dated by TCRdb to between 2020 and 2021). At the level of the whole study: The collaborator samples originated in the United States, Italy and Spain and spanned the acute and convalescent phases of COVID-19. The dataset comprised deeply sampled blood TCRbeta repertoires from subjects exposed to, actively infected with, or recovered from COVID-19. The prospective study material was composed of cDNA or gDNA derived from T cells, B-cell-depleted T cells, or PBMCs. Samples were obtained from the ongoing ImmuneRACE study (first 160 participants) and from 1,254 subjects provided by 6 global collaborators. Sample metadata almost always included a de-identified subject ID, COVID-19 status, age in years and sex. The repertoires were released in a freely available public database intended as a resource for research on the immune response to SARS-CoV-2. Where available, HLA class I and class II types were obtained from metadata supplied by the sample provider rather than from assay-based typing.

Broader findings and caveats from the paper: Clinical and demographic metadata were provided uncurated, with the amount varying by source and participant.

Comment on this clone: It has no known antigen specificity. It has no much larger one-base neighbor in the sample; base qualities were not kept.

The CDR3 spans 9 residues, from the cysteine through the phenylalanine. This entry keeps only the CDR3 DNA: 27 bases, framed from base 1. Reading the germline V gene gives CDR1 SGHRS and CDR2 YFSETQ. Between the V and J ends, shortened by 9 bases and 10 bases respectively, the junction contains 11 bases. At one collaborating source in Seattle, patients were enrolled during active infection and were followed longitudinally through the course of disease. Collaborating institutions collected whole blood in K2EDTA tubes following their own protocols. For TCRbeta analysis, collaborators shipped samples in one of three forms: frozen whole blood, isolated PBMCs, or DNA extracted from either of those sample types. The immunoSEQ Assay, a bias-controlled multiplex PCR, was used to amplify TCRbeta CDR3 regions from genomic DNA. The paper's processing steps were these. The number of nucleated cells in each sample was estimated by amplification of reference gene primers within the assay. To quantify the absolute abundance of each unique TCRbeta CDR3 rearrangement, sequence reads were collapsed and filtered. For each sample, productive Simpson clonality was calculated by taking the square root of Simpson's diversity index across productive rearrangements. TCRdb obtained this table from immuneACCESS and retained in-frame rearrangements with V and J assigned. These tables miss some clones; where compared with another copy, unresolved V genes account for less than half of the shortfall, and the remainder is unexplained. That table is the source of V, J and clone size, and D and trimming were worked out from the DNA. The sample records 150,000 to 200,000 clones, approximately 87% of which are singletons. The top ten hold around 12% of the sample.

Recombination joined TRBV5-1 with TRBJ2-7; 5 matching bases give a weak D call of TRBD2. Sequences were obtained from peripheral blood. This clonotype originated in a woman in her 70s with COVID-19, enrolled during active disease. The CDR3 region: CAIRLPQYF. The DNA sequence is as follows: TGCGCCATCCGACTACCACAGTACTTC.